This T cell receptor beta chain was recorded in a study of T cells after yellow fever vaccination. Points from the study as a whole: Although the secondary response was weaker, it peaked faster, at day 5 versus 15. High-abundance clonotypes from the bulk population could contaminate FACS-sorted repertoires. Post-booster repertoires again held most primary-vaccination clones (about 95% CD4, 80% to 90% CD8).

One entry per CDR3 protein results from TCRdb running MiXCR on the 5' RACE reads. The top ten clones hold 14% to 15% of a sample with hundreds of thousands of distinct CDR3 sequences, about 12% of them seen once. CDR3 length: 14 residues. V was cut by 3 bases and J by 2 bases, with 10 bases left in between. Concerning this clonotype: Its antigen is unknown.

This sequence joins TRBV12-3 or TRBV12-4 and TRBJ2-5, with D perhaps TRBD1 or TRBD2 (5 bases each). Sample: PBMCs, taken on the day of the yellow fever booster vaccination. This receptor was identified in a man between 25 and 39 years old who received the YFV17D yellow fever vaccine. The CDR3 here is CASSFRDGQETQYF. The CDR3 DNA sequence: TGTGCCAGCAGTTTCCGGGACGGACAAGAGACCCAGTACTTC.